A selection of T cell receptor beta chains follows, all from one sample in a study of OX40 agonist ivuxolimab in advanced cancers. Sequencing was performed with immunoSEQ multiplex PCR; in TCRdb, only in-frame clones are kept and a portion is missing. This sample has 50,000 to 70,000 clones, with 70% to 90% found just once. Sequences were derived from CD4+ or CD8+ T cells sorted from blood, sampled in a trial of the OX40 agonist ivuxolimab. The receptors here all came from an adult with an advanced solid tumor such as melanoma, head and neck, liver or kidney cancer. The CDR3 runs from the conserved cysteine through the conserved F or W. A D gene is named only where the DNA matches it firmly. Clone size is given for some rows only: seen once, a few or many times, or a class if the clone is expanded.

size	length	V	J	D	DNA	CDR3
-	14	TRBV6-5	TRBJ2-7	TRBD2	TGTGCCTCGCGGGGACTAGCGGGCAGGGGCGAGCAGTACTTC	CASRGLAGRGEQYF
few	14	TRBV6-6	TRBJ2-7	TRBD2	TGTGCCAGCAGTGCCCTAGCGGGAGAAAGCGAGCAGTACTTC	CASSALAGESEQYF
-	17	TRBV7-3	TRBJ1-3	-	TGTGCCAGCAGCAAAACCCCAGTAGGGGCCTTCGGAAACACCATATATTTT	CASSKTPVGAFGNTIYF
-	15	TRBV15	TRBJ2-5	-	TGTGCCACCAGCAGAGATTTGGGGGGATACGAGACCCAGTACTTC	CATSRDLGGYETQYF
-	15	TRBV6-5	TRBJ1-2	TRBD1	TGTGCCAGCAGTCCCCGAAACAGGGGGCGGGGAGGCTACACCTTC	CASSPRNRGRGGYTF
-	15	TRBV6-6	TRBJ1-6	-	TGTGCCAGCAGCCCCGGGGGCTCCTATAATTCACCCCTCCACTTT	CASSPGGSYNSPLHF
-	14	TRBV19	TRBJ1-1	TRBD1	TGTGCCAGTAGTGCGACAGGGGGAGGCACTGAAGCTTTCTTT	CASSATGGGTEAFF
-	18	TRBV4-2	TRBJ2-3	TRBD2	TGTGCCAGCAGCCAAGGCTTCATGACTAGCGGGGGAACAGATACGCAGTATTTT	CASSQGFMTSGGTDTQYF
few	14	TRBV5-6	TRBJ2-3	-	TGTGCCAGCTTCCTCCAAGCCATCACAGATACGCAGTATTTT	CASFLQAITDTQYF
-	15	TRBV2	TRBJ2-1	-	TGTGCCAGCAGTGAAAGGGCAGCCCGGAAGGGTGAGCAGTTCTTC	CASSERAARKGEQFF
few	15	TRBV5-1	TRBJ2-1	-	TGCGCCAGCAGCTTACAGGGACCGAACTACAATGAGCAGTTCTTC	CASSLQGPNYNEQFF
-	18	TRBV27	TRBJ2-2	-	TGTGCCAGCAGTTTATCGTTGGCTTACCGGTCGGACACCGGGGAGCTGTTTTTT	CASSLSLAYRSDTGELFF
-	15	TRBV6-5	TRBJ2-2	TRBD2	TGTGCCAGCAGCACCGGGACTAGCGCCACCGGGGAGCTGTTTTTT	CASSTGTSATGELFF
-	15	TRBV5-1	TRBJ2-4	TRBD2	TGCGCCAGCAGCGTCGCCGGGCTCCCGGGGGGGATTCAGTACTTC	CASSVAGLPGGIQYF
-	14	TRBV10-3	TRBJ1-1	TRBD1	TGTGCCATCGGACAGGGCGATATGAACACTGAAGCTTTCTTT	CAIGQGDMNTEAFF
-	17	TRBV27	TRBJ1-5	-	TGTGCCAGCAGTTTATCTCGCAGTTCTCTTGGCAATCAGCCCCAGCATTTT	CASSLSRSSLGNQPQHF
few	14	TRBV5-5	TRBJ1-5	-	TGTGCCAGCAGCCTCGGCCTGGGGGGTCAGCCCCAGCATTTT	CASSLGLGGQPQHF
once	15	TRBV7-3	TRBJ1-2	TRBD1	TGTGCCAGCAGCTCAACCACGACAGGGTCCTATGGCTACACCTTC	CASSSTTTGSYGYTF
-	13	TRBV29-1	TRBJ2-1	TRBD2	TGCAGCGTATGGACTAGCGCTGACAATGAGCAGTTCTTC	CSVWTSADNEQFF
once	16	TRBV7-2	TRBJ2-7	TRBD2	TGTGCCAGCAGCTTAACTAGCGGGACCCCCTCCTACGAGCAGTACTTC	CASSLTSGTPSYEQYF
-	21	TRBV18	TRBJ1-5	TRBD1	TGTGCCACCCCTATTAAAGAGCTCGGGACAGGGGGGGAATATAGCAATCAGCCCCAGCATTTT	CATPIKELGTGGEYSNQPQHF
-	14	TRBV7-7	TRBJ2-7	-	TGTGCCAGCAGCTTAGGAGGCTCCCTGGACGAGCAGTACTTC	CASSLGGSLDEQYF
once	15	TRBV5-6	TRBJ2-1	TRBD2	TGTGCCAGCAGCCTAGAGCGGGGATCCTACAATGAGCAGTTCTTC	CASSLERGSYNEQFF
-	11	TRBV29-1	TRBJ2-4	-	TGCAGCGTTGAGGCCAAAAACATTCAGTACTTC	CSVEAKNIQYF
-	12	TRBV7-9	TRBJ2-7	-	TGTGCCAGCAGCCGGAGCACCTACGAGCAGTACTTC	CASSRSTYEQYF
-	13	TRBV2	TRBJ1-1	-	TGTGCCAGCAGTCGAGTCAGGGGTAGTGAAGCTTTCTTT	CASSRVRGSEAFF
-	16	TRBV19	TRBJ2-2	TRBD2	TGTGCCTCCTCACCCCAAGCGGGGGTTCTCCTTGGGGAGCTGTTTTTT	CASSPQAGVLLGELFF
-	16	TRBV5-1	TRBJ2-5	-	TGCGCCAGCAGCTTGGGGCCCGGGGGCCCGAGGGAGACCCAGTACTTC	CASSLGPGGPRETQYF
-	13	TRBV7-3	TRBJ2-7	TRBD2	TGTGCCAGCAGCTCCGGGACTAGCGGCGAGCAGTACTTC	CASSSGTSGEQYF
-	14	TRBV15	TRBJ2-7	TRBD1	TGTGCCACCAGCAGCCCACAGGGGGCCTACGAGCAGTACTTC	CATSSPQGAYEQYF
few	12	TRBV2	TRBJ1-2	-	TGTGCCAGTAACCGGGATAACTATGGCTACACCTTC	CASNRDNYGYTF
-	15	TRBV4-2	TRBJ2-1	-	TGTGCCAGCAGCCAATTAGGGGATCTCTACAATGAGCAGTTCTTC	CASSQLGDLYNEQFF
-	15	TRBV28	TRBJ1-6	-	TGTGCCAGCAGTTTGGAAGGGGGACCAAATTCACCCCTCCACTTT	CASSLEGGPNSPLHF
-	11	TRBV2	TRBJ1-2	-	TGTGCCAGCAATCCCACGGTAGGCTACACCTTC	CASNPTVGYTF
-	14	TRBV2	TRBJ2-7	-	TGTGCCAGCAGTGTAGCAGGGACCTCCTACGAGCAGTACTTC	CASSVAGTSYEQYF
-	13	TRBV28	TRBJ1-1	TRBD1	TGTGCCGGGCGGGGACAGCTGAACACTGAAGCTTTCTTT	CAGRGQLNTEAFF
-	14	TRBV5-1	TRBJ2-7	TRBD1	TGCGCCAGCAGCGAGGGACAGGGGCCACACGAGCAGTACTTC	CASSEGQGPHEQYF
once	13	TRBV11-3	TRBJ2-5	-	TGTGCCAGCAGCCGCCGGGTCAGGGAGACCCAGTACTTC	CASSRRVRETQYF
-	12	TRBV11-2	TRBJ2-7	-	TGTGCCAGCAGCCAACAACTAGCCAGGCGGTACTTC	CASSQQLARRYF
-	14	TRBV18	TRBJ1-5	-	TGTGCCAGCTCACCAGGGATTAGCAATCAGCCCCAGCATTTT	CASSPGISNQPQHF